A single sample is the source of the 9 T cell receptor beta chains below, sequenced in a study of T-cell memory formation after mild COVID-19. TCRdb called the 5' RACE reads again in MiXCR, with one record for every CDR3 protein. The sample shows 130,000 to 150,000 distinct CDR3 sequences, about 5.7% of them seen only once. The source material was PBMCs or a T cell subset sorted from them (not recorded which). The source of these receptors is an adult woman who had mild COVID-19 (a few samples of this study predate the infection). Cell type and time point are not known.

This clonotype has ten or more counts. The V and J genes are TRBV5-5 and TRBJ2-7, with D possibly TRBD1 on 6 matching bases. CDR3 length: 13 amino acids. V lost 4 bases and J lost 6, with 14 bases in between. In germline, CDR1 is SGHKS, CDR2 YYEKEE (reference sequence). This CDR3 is CASSPHRDLEQYF. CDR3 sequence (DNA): TGTGCCAGCAGCCCCCACAGGGATCTCGAGCAGTACTTC. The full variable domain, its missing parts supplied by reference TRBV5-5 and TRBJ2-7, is DAGVTQSPTHLIKTRGQQVTLRCSPISGHKSVSWYQQVLGQGPQFIFQYYEKEERGRGNFPDRFSARQFPNYSSELNVNALLLGDSALYLCASSPHRDLEQYFGPGTRLTVT.

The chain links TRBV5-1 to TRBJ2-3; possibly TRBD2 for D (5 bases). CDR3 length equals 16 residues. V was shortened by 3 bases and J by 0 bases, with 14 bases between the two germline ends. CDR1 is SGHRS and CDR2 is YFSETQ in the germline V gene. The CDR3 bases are TGCGCCAGCAGCTCAACCAGCGCGGGTAGCACAGATACGCAGTATTTT. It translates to CASSSTSAGSTDTQYF. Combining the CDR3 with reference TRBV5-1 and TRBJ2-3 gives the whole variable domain KAGVTQTPRYLIKTRGQQVTLSCSPISGHRSVSWYQQTPGQGLQFLFEYFSETQRNKGNFPGRFSGRQFSNSRSEMNVSTLELGDSALYLCASSSTSAGSTDTQYFGPGTRLTVL.

The CDR3 DNA reads as TGTGCCAGCAGCTCCTCCCAATCAGGAAAACTGTTTTTT. As protein: CASSSSQSGKLFF. The chain joins TRBV7-2 to TRBJ1-4; D unresolved. Germline CDR1 SGHTA, CDR2 FQGNSA. V lost 4 bases, J lost 10 bases, and 13 bases lay in between. The CDR3 has 13 amino acids.

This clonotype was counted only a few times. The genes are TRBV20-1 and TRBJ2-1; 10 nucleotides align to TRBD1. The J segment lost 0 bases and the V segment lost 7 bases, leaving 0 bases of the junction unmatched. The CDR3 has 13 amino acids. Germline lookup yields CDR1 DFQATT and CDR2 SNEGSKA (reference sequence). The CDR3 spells CSGTGGSYNEQFF. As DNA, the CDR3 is TGCAGTGGGACAGGGGGCTCCTACAATGAGCAGTTCTTC.

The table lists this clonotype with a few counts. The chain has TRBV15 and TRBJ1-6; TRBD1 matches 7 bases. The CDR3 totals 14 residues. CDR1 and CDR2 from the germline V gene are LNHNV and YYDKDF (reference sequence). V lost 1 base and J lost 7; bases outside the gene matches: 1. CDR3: CATSRGQGNSPLHF. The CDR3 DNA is TGTGCCACCAGCAGAGGACAGGGCAATTCACCCCTCCACTTT. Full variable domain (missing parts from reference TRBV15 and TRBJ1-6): DAMVIQNPRYQVTQFGKPVTLSCSQTLNHNVMYWYQQKSSQAPKLLFHYYDKDFNNEADTPDNFQSRRPNTSFCFLDIRSPGLGDTAMYLCATSRGQGNSPLHFGNGTRLTVT.

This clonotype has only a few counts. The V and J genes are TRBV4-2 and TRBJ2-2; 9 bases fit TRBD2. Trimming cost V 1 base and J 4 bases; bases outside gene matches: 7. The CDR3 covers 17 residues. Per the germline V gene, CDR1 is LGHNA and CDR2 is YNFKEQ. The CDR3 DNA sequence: TGTGCCAGCAGCCAAGTAATAGCGGGGGATCTCACCGGGGAGCTGTTTTTT. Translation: CASSQVIAGDLTGELFF.

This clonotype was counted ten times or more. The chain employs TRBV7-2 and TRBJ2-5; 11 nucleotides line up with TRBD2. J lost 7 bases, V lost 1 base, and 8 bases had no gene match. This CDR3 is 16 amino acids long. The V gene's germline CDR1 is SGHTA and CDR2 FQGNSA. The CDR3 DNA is TGTGCCAGCAGCTTAGTCCCGACTAGCGGGGCGGTGACCCAGTACTTC. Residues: CASSLVPTSGAVTQYF.

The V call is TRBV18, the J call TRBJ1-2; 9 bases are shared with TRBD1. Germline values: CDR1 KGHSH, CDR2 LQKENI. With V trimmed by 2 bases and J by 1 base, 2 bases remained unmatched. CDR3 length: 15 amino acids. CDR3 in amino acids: CASSPGTGLNYGYTF. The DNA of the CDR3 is TGTGCCAGCTCACCAGGGACAGGGCTTAACTATGGCTACACCTTC.

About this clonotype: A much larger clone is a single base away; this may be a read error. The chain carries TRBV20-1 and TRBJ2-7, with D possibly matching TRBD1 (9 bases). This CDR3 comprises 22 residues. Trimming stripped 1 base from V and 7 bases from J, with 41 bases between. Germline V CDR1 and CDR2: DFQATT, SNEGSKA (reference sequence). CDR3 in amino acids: CSARVPPGQGLEGAGAGEEQYF. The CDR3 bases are TGCAGTGCTAGAGTACCTCCGGGACAGGGACTAGAGGGAGCCGGAGCGGGGGAAGAGCAGTACTTC.